This T cell receptor (beta chain) was sequenced during a study of blood T cell repertoires in COVID-19. Study summary: COVID-19 samples, acute and convalescent, were from the United States, Italy and Spain.

J was trimmed by 0 bases and V by 6 bases; bases with no gene match: 3. The CDR3 runs to 14 residues. Per the germline V gene, CDR1 is MNHEY and CDR2 is SVGAGI. Authors' data handling: Cell counts per sample came from amplifying reference gene primers. Data came from immunoSEQ multiplex PCR; TCRdb stores just in-frame clones and leaves some out. V, J and clone size were drawn from that table, and D and trimming were deduced from the DNA. The sample contains roughly 100,000 clones, 80% to 90% of which appear only once. The chain joins TRBV6-5 to TRBJ2-7; 9 positions match TRBD1. Material: peripheral blood. The receptor was isolated from a human donor in a cohort sampled during active COVID-19. CDR3 DNA sequence: TGTGCCAGCAGGCGGGACAGGGACTCCTACGAGCAGTACTTC. Its protein product is CASRRDRDSYEQYF.